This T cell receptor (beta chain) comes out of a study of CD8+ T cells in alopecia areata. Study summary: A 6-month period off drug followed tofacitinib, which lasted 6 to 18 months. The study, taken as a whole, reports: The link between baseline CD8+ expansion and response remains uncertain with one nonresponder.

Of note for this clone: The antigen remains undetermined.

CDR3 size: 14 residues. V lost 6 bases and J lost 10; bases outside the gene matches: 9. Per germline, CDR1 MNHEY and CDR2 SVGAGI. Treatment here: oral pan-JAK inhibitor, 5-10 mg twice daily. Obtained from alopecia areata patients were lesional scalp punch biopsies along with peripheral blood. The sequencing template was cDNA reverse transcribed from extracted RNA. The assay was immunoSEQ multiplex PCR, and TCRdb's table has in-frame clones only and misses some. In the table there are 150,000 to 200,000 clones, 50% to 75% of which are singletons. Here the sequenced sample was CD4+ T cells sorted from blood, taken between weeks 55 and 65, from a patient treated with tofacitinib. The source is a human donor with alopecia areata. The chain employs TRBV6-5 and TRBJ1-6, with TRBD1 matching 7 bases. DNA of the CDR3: TGTGCCAGCAGCTCCGGACAGGATATCTCACCCCTCCACTTT. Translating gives CASSSGQDISPLHF.